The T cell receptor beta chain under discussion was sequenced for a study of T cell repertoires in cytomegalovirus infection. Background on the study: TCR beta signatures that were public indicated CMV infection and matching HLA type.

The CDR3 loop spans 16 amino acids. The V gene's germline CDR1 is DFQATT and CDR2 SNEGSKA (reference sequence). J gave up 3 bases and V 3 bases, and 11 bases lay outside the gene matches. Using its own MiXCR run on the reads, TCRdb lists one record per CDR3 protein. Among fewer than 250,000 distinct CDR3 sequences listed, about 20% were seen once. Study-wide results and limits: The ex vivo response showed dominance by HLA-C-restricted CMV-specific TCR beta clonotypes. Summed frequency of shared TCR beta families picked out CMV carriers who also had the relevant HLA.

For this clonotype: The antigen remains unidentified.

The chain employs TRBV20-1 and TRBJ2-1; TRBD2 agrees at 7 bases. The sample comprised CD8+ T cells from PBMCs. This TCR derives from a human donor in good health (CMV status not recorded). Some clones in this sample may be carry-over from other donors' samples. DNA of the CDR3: TGCAGTGCTAGGAAGGGGAGGGGCGATCACTACAATGAGCAGTTCTTC. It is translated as CSARKGRGDHYNEQFF.